These 25 T cell receptor beta chains originate from one sample sequenced in a study of cytomegalovirus exposure and HLA in healthy donors (dated by TCRdb to about 2017). Libraries were made using the immunoSEQ multiplex PCR assay. A mixture of 60 forward primers for TCR Vbeta segments and 13 reverse primers for TCR Jbeta segments was used in the multiplex PCR. TCRdb took over this immuneACCESS table, retaining in-frame rearrangements with V and J assigned. Such tables are incomplete; in checked studies, under half of the missing clones stem from an unresolved V gene, and the remainder is unexplained. The sample table holds some 130,000 clones, of which more than 70% were seen once. Of the sample, less than 1.5% falls within the top ten clones. Sequencing was performed on PBMCs. The receptors stem from a male donor in good health and CMV-seropositive.

This chain joins TRBV10-2 and TRBJ2-7, with TRBD1 matching over 7 bases. This CDR3 contains 14 residues. Germline V lookup: CDR1 WSHSY, CDR2 SAAADI. V shed 7 bases, J shed 0 bases, and the junction held 6 bases outside the gene matches. The CDR3 spells CASIRGGLSYEQYF. In DNA form, the CDR3 reads TGCGCCAGCATAAGAGGGGGCCTCTCCTACGAGCAGTACTTC.

This sequence joins TRBV9 and TRBJ1-3; D not certain. The ends were cut back, 0 bases at V and 3 bases at J, with 10 bases in the middle. Germline-derived CDR1 and CDR2 are SGDLS and YYNGEE. The CDR3 has 15 residues. The CDR3 bases are TGTGCCAGCAGCGTAGGTCAGTATGGTGGAAACACCATATATTTT. This encodes CASSVGQYGGNTIYF.

The table lists this clone with a count of one. V usage is TRBV7-9 and J usage is TRBJ2-1; 9 bases fit TRBD2. Germline-derived CDR1 and CDR2 are SEHNR and FQNEAQ (reference sequence). V shed 5 bases and J 0 bases; nucleotides not matched to a gene: 5. The CDR3 is 16 residues long. CDR3 sequence: CASSPFSGSSYNEQFF. In DNA, the CDR3 is TGTGCCAGCAGCCCTTTTAGCGGGAGCTCCTACAATGAGCAGTTCTTC.

The rearrangement links TRBV7-9 to TRBJ1-2; no clear D gene. Germline V gene data show CDR1 as SEHNR and CDR2 as FQNEAQ (reference sequence). The V gene lost 4 bases and the J gene lost 4 bases, with 10 bases spanning the gap. The CDR3 runs 13 residues. As DNA, the CDR3 is TGTGCCAGCAGCTACTCTTCGTCCTATGGCTACACCTTC. Its protein is CASSYSSSYGYTF.

This clone was recorded once. This chain links TRBV6-1 with TRBJ1-2, with 7 bases fitting TRBD1. Germline trimming cut 4 bases from V and 6 bases from J; bases unmatched to any gene: 5. Germline CDR1 reads MNHNS; CDR2 reads SASEGT. The CDR3 loop spans 13 amino acids. This chain's CDR3 is CASSADRVNGYTF. CDR3 nucleotides: TGTGCCAGCAGTGCTGACAGGGTAAATGGCTACACCTTC.

This clone was counted a single time. J is TRBJ2-7 and V is TRBV4-1; possibly TRBD2 for D (5 bases). CDR3 size: 13 residues. The V end lost 2 bases, the J end lost 3 bases, and 8 bases lay between the germline ends. Germline V gene sequence: CDR1 MGHRA, CDR2 YSYEKL. The CDR3 DNA reads TGCGCCAGCAGCCAAAACGGGAACTACGAGCAGTACTTC. This gives the protein CASSQNGNYEQYF.

The chain links TRBV29-1 to TRBJ1-2; TRBD1 matches 10 bases. Germline assignment: CDR1 SQVTM and CDR2 ANQGSEA. The V gene end was trimmed by 3 bases and the J gene end by 8 bases; junction bases not matched to a gene: 9. The CDR3 spans 14 residues. Here the CDR3 reads CSVDSQGQGYGYTF. CDR3 sequence (DNA): TGCAGCGTTGACTCTCAGGGACAGGGGTACGGCTACACCTTC.

This rearrangement joins TRBV5-6 to TRBJ2-7, with TRBD1 identical over 11 bases. Germline V gene data show CDR1 as SGHDT and CDR2 as YYEEEE. The length of the CDR3 is 16 residues. The V segment lost 4 bases and the J segment 4 bases; nucleotides outside the gene matches: 10. The CDR3 here is CASSPFWTGGIYEQYF. CDR3 sequence (DNA): TGTGCCAGCAGCCCCTTTTGGACAGGGGGCATTTACGAGCAGTACTTC. Supplemented by reference TRBV5-6 and TRBJ2-7, the full variable domain reads DAGVTQSPTHLIKTRGQQVTLRCSPKSGHDTVSWYQQALGQGPQFIFQYYEEEERQRGNFPDRFSGHQFPNYSSELNVNALLLGDSALYLCASSPFWTGGIYEQYFGPGTRLTVT.

The chain recombines TRBV30 with TRBJ2-1, with D maybe TRBD2 (6 bases). This CDR3 region has 13 residues. V was pared by 2 bases and J by 4 bases, with 9 bases between. The germline V gene has CDR1 GTSNPN and CDR2 SVGIG (reference sequence). The CDR3 DNA is TGTGCCTGGAGTACGGGACTGTACAATGAGCAGTTCTTC. It translates to CAWSTGLYNEQFF.

The chain combines TRBV15 with TRBJ1-2; 7 bases align to TRBD1. The V and J ends lost 1 base and 4 bases, in that order; junction bases with no gene match: 6. CDR3 length: 15 amino acids. Looked up from germline, CDR1 is LNHNV and CDR2 is YYDKDF (reference sequence). The CDR3: CATSRGGGGVYGYTF. In DNA form, the CDR3 reads TGTGCCACCAGCAGAGGCGGAGGGGGCGTCTATGGCTACACCTTC.

This clone occurred once. The chain combines TRBV25-1 with TRBJ2-7; tentatively, D is TRBD1 (6 bases). Germline V gives CDR1 MGHDK, CDR2 SYGVNS. V shed 1 base and J shed 3 bases, with 13 bases lying between them. The CDR3 runs 15 residues. The CDR3 DNA sequence: TGTGCCAGCAGTGAATCCTACCAACAGGGCTACGAGCAGTACTTC. Protein sequence: CASSESYQQGYEQYF.

This CDR3 is CASSLAGVANTEAFF. The DNA for the CDR3 is TGTGCCAGCAGCTTAGCGGGGGTAGCAAACACTGAAGCTTTCTTT. V gene TRBV13 combines with J gene TRBJ1-1; D possibly corresponds to TRBD1 (5 bases). The CDR3 loop spans 15 amino acids. Germline values: CDR1 PRHDT, CDR2 FYEKMQ (reference sequence). Trimming stripped 1 base from V and 2 bases from J, with 11 bases between. The full variable domain, rest sourced from reference TRBV13 and TRBJ1-1, is AAGVIQSPRHLIKEKRETATLKCYPIPRHDTVYWYQQGPGQDPQFLISFYEKMQSDKGSIPDRFSAQQFSDYHSELNMSSLELGDSALYFCASSLAGVANTEAFFGQGTRLTVV.

The V gene is TRBV28, the J gene TRBJ2-3, with D unclear. CDR3 length: 13 residues. Per germline, CDR1 MDHEN and CDR2 SYDVKM. V was trimmed by 6 bases and J by 5 bases, leaving 12 bases between them. CDR3 DNA sequence: TGTGCCAGCAGCAATCACCAGTTAGATACGCAGTATTTT. Protein: CASSNHQLDTQYF.

The V and J genes are TRBV7-9 and TRBJ2-2; 9 nucleotides align to TRBD2. Losses at the gene ends were 5 bases for V and 7 bases for J; bases not matched to a gene: 8. Germline V gene lookup returns CDR1 SEHNR and CDR2 FQNEAQ (reference sequence). The CDR3 totals 15 residues. For the CDR3, the DNA is TGTGCCAGCAGCCCCTGGACTAGCGTGAGCGGGGAGCTGTTTTTT. Translating it yields CASSPWTSVSGELFF. Filled out from reference TRBV7-9 and TRBJ2-2, the complete variable domain reads DTGVSQNPRHKITKRGQNVTFRCDPISEHNRLYWYRQTLGQGPEFLTYFQNEAQLEKSRLLSDRFSAERPKGSFSTLEIQRTEQGDSAMYLCASSPWTSVSGELFFGEGSRLTVL.

As concerns this clone: One end of the junction does not line up with germline, which may come from a read error. The V gene is TRBV7-9, the J gene TRBJ1-5; D is perhaps TRBD1 (6 bases). Germline assignment: CDR1 SEHNR and CDR2 FQNEAQ (reference sequence). The CDR3 runs to 15 residues. The CDR3 sequence is CSSSLSGQSNQPQHF. The CDR3 DNA reads TGTTCCAGCAGCTTATCAGGACAGAGCAATCAGCCCCAGCATTTT. Together with reference TRBV7-9 and TRBJ1-5, the CDR3 gives the full variable domain: DTGVSQNPRHKITKRGQNVTFRCDPISEHNRLYWYRQTLGQGPEFLTYFQNEAQLEKSRLLSDRFSAERPKGSFSTLEIQRTEQGDSAMYLCSSSLSGQSNQPQHFGDGTRLSIL.

This clone was found once. An end of the junction differs from the germline gene, which may be a read error. The chain has TRBV9 and TRBJ1-1, with unresolved D. The CDR3 length is 16 residues. Germline V gene lookup returns CDR1 SGDLS and CDR2 YYNGEE. CDR3 in amino acids: CASSESLSPHNSEAFF. The CDR3 bases are TGTGCCAGCAGCGAGAGCCTTTCCCCACACAACAGTGAAGCTTTCTTT. The variable domain in full, with the rest retrieved from reference TRBV9 and TRBJ1-1, is DSGVTQTPKHLITATGQRVTLRCSPRSGDLSVYWYQQSLDQGLQFLIQYYNGEERAKGNILERFSAQQFPDLHSELNLSSLELGDSALYFCASSESLSPHNSEAFFGQGTRLTVV.

The chain combines TRBV10-3 with TRBJ1-1, with D possibly matching TRBD1 (5 bases). This CDR3 region has 14 residues. Trimming removed 5 bases from V and 1 base from J, with 11 bases in between. Looked up from germline, CDR1 is ENHRY and CDR2 is SYGVKD. The CDR3 DNA sequence: TGTGCCATCAGTATGACAGACACGAACACTGAAGCTTTCTTT. Translated: CAISMTDTNTEAFF.

This CDR3 reads CASSLTSGGSRANVLTF. The CDR3 DNA is TGTGCCAGCTCCCTGACTAGCGGGGGTTCGCGAGCCAACGTCCTGACTTTC. V gene TRBV18 combines with J gene TRBJ2-6; 12 bases fit TRBD2. Germline loops: CDR1 KGHSH, CDR2 LQKENI. V was clipped by 6 bases and J by 7 bases; unmatched bases: 10. The CDR3 runs to 17 residues.

The CDR3 sequence: CASSMASRDLKNIQYF. The CDR3 nucleotides are TGTGCCAGTAGTATGGCTAGCAGAGACCTCAAAAACATTCAGTACTTC. The rearrangement links TRBV19 to TRBJ2-4; tentative D call: TRBD2 (5 bases). This CDR3 has 16 residues. Germline CDR1 is LNHDA and CDR2 is SQIVND (reference sequence). V was cut by 3 bases and J by 3 bases, with 15 bases left in between. Based on the CDR3 plus reference TRBV19 and TRBJ2-4, the full variable domain is DGGITQSPKYLFRKEGQNVTLSCEQNLNHDAMYWYRQDPGQGLRLIYYSQIVNDFQKGDIAEGYSVSREKKESFPLTVTSAQKNPTAFYLCASSMASRDLKNIQYFGAGTRLSVL.

This clone was seen more than once but under ten times. The V and J genes are TRBV13 and TRBJ1-3, with unresolved D. Per germline, CDR1 PRHDT and CDR2 FYEKMQ (reference sequence). The CDR3 has 17 residues. Trimming shortened V by 0 bases and J by 1 base, and 13 bases separated the two germline ends. DNA of the CDR3: TGTGCCAGCAGCTTAGGCCATGGAGACCTTTCTGGAAACACCATATATTTT. As protein: CASSLGHGDLSGNTIYF.

This chain joins TRBV6-6 and TRBJ1-1, with D possibly being TRBD1 (6 bases). V was clipped by 7 bases and J by 4 bases, with 16 bases between them. CDR3 length: 14 amino acids. Germline CDR1 MNHNY, CDR2 SVGAGI (reference sequence). DNA for the CDR3: TGTGCCAGCACCCAACGGGGGGCGACCACTGAAGCTTTCTTT. As protein: CASTQRGATTEAFF.

The CDR3 region is CASSVGTISYNEQFF. The CDR3 DNA reads as TGTGCCAGCAGCGTAGGGACTATCTCCTACAATGAGCAGTTCTTC. V and J are TRBV9 and TRBJ2-1, with D perhaps matching TRBD2 (6 bases). The CDR3 extends over 15 amino acids. Per the germline V gene, CDR1 is SGDLS and CDR2 is YYNGEE. The V end lost 0 bases, the J end lost 0 bases, and 7 bases lay between the germline ends.

In DNA, the CDR3 is TGTGCCAGCAGCAAATTCTCGGTGGCAGGGGGTTCTGGGGCCAACGTCCTGACTTTC. This translates into CASSKFSVAGGSGANVLTF. The rearrangement uses TRBV5-5 and TRBJ2-6; TRBD1 matches 7 bases. This CDR3 comprises 19 residues. The junction had 14 bases not matched to a gene; V was cut back by 4 bases and J by 1 base. The germline CDR1 and CDR2 sequences are SGHKS and YYEKEE (reference sequence).

The rearrangement links TRBV5-8 to TRBJ1-5, with 11 bases matching TRBD1. Trimming cost V 2 bases and J 4 bases; bases outside gene matches: 5. This CDR3 contains 16 residues. Germline-derived CDR1 and CDR2 are SGHTS and YDEGEE. DNA for the CDR3: TGTGCCAGCAGCTTATACGGGACAGGGGGTAATCAGCCCCAGCATTTT. As protein: CASSLYGTGGNQPQHF.

V and J are TRBV18 and TRBJ2-5; perhaps TRBD2 as D (6 bases). The V end lost 3 bases, the J end lost 0 bases, and 17 bases lay between the germline ends. Germline V gene data show CDR1 as KGHSH and CDR2 as LQKENI. The CDR3 covers 17 residues. CDR3 loop: CASSPFGSGRYQETQYF. CDR3 DNA sequence: TGTGCCAGCTCACCCTTTGGCTCAGGGAGGTACCAAGAGACCCAGTACTTC.